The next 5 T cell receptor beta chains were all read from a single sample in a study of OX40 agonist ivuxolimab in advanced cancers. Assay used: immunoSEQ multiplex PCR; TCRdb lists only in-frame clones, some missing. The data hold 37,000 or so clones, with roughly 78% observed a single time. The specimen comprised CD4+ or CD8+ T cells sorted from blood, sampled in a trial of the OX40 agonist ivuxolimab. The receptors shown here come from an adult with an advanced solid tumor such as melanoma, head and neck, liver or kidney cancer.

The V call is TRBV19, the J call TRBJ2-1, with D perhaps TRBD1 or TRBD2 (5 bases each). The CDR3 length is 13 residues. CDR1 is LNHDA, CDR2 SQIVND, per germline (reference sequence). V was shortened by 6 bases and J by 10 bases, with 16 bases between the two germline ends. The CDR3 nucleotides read TGTGCCAGTAGGGCCCTCGGGGCTGGAGAGCAGTTCTTC. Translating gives CASRALGAGEQFF.

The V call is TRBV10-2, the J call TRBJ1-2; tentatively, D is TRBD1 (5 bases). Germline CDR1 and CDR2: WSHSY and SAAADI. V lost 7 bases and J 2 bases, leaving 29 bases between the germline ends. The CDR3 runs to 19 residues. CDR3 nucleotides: TGCGCCAGCATAGAATTGCCGGGACCGGGGCTTGGAGGCAACTATGGCTACACCTTC. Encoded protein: CASIELPGPGLGGNYGYTF.

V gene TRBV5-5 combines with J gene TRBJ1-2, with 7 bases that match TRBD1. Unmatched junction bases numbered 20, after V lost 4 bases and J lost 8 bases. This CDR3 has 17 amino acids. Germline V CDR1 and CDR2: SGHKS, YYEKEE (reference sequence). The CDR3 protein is CASSATGTAHLDRGYTF. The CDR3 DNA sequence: TGTGCCAGCAGCGCGACTGGGACAGCCCATCTGGATCGAGGCTACACCTTC.

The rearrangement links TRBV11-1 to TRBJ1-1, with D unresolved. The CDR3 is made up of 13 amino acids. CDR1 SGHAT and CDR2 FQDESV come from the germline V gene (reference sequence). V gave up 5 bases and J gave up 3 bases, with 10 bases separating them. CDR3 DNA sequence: TGTGCCAGCAGCGATGAACTCGACACTGAAGCTTTCTTT. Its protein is CASSDELDTEAFF.

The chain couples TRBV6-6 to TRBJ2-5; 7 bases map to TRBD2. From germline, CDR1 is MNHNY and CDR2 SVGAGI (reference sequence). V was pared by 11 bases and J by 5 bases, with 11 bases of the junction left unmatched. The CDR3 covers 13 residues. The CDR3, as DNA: TGTGCCTCTCAACGGGGAGGGAGGGAGACCCAGTACTTC. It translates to CASQRGGRETQYF.